One sample yielded the 22 T cell receptor beta chains listed below, sequenced in a study of cytomegalovirus exposure and HLA in healthy donors. TCRdb keeps only in-frame clones here, not all; method: immunoSEQ multiplex PCR. The sample gives about 270,000 clones, 65% to 90% of which show up once; 1% is in the top ten. Sequenced sample: PBMCs. These receptors were collected from a woman between 18 and 29 years old in good health and CMV-seronegative.

The J gene is TRBJ2-1, the V gene TRBV30; TRBD2 matches 15 bases. Losses at the gene ends were 2 bases for V and 0 bases for J; bases not matched to a gene: 8. The CDR3 length is 19 residues. Germline CDR1 is GTSNPN and CDR2 is SVGIG (reference sequence). CDR3 residues: CAWSFVRTSGRGSYNEQFF. The CDR3 DNA sequence: TGTGCCTGGAGTTTTGTCCGGACTAGCGGGAGGGGCTCCTACAATGAGCAGTTCTTC.

The V and J genes are TRBV7-8 and TRBJ1-1, with 8 nucleotides matching TRBD1. Trimming removed 5 bases from V and 3 bases from J; junction bases left unmatched: 2. This CDR3 comprises 13 residues. Germline assignment: CDR1 SGHVS and CDR2 FQNEAQ. CDR3 DNA sequence: TGTGCCAGCAGCGTGGACAGGGACACTGAAGCTTTCTTT. This sequence encodes CASSVDRDTEAFF.

This clone was recorded once. The V and J genes are TRBV27 and TRBJ1-1; TRBD1 matches at 7 bases. The CDR3 runs to 13 residues. Losses at the gene ends were 6 bases for V and 2 bases for J; bases not matched to a gene: 3. The V gene's germline CDR1 is MNHEY and CDR2 SMNVEV (reference sequence). The CDR3 loop is CASSRDSNTEAFF. The CDR3 region has the DNA TGTGCCAGCAGCCGGGACAGCAACACTGAAGCTTTCTTT.

The chain has TRBV6-5 and TRBJ1-3, with D maybe TRBD1 (6 bases). This CDR3 has 15 amino acids. The V gene's germline CDR1 is MNHEY and CDR2 SVGAGI. V was trimmed by 6 bases and J by 1 base, leaving 13 bases between them. CDR3 in DNA: TGTGCCAGCAGCTTCGACAGGTTTTCTGGAAACACCATATATTTT. Translating gives CASSFDRFSGNTIYF.

The table lists this clone with a count of one. The rearrangement joins TRBV29-1 to TRBJ2-6; D gene uncertain. Per germline, CDR1 SQVTM and CDR2 ANQGSEA. V dropped 4 bases and J dropped 4 bases, with 11 bases sitting between them. The CDR3 consists of 14 residues. Here the CDR3 reads CSVVPLLGANVLTF. CDR3 DNA: TGCAGCGTTGTCCCCCTTTTGGGGGCCAACGTCCTGACTTTC.

Written as DNA, the CDR3 is TGTGCCTGGAGTCCCCTTAGCAATCAGCCCCAGCATTTT. Encoded protein: CAWSPLSNQPQHF. The V and J genes are TRBV30 and TRBJ1-5, with unresolved D. CDR1 and CDR2 (germline): GTSNPN, SVGIG (reference sequence). This CDR3 is built from 13 residues. Trimming stripped 2 bases from V and 0 bases from J, with 5 bases between.

The chain employs TRBV7-3 and TRBJ2-3, with 10 bases lining up with TRBD2. Germline CDR1 is SGHTA and CDR2 is FQGTGA. This CDR3 contains 17 residues. J lost 2 bases, V lost 2 bases, and 7 bases had no gene match. CDR3 sequence: CASSLEASGGFTDTQYF. The CDR3 nucleotides read TGTGCCAGCAGCTTAGAGGCTAGCGGGGGATTCACAGATACGCAGTATTTT.

This clone was seen more than once but under ten times. This rearrangement joins TRBV29-1 to TRBJ2-2; 7 positions match TRBD2. J lost 4 bases, V lost 6 bases, and 8 bases had no gene match. This CDR3 has 14 amino acids. From germline, CDR1 is SQVTM and CDR2 ANQGSEA. DNA for the CDR3: TGCAGCGTAAAGAGCGGGGAGATCACCGGGGAGCTGTTTTTT. Its translation is CSVKSGEITGELFF.

V and J are TRBV11-1 and TRBJ2-7; a possible D gene is TRBD2 (6 bases). CDR1 SGHAT and CDR2 FQDESV come from the germline V gene (reference sequence). This CDR3 has 18 residues. V was clipped by 1 base and J by 3 bases, with 22 bases between them. CDR3 region: CASSLGDSGSFLIYEQYF. CDR3 DNA sequence: TGTGCCAGCAGCTTAGGGGACTCCGGGTCTTTTCTTATCTACGAGCAGTACTTC.

The V and J genes are TRBV30 and TRBJ2-1; D is possibly TRBD2 (5 bases). The V gene lost 6 bases and the J gene lost 6 bases, with 18 bases spanning the gap. The CDR3 is made up of 14 amino acids. Germline CDR1 and CDR2: GTSNPN and SVGIG (reference sequence). CDR3 in DNA: TGTGCCTGCCCATACGAGGGAGTCGGCAATGAGCAGTTCTTC. Its translation: CACPYEGVGNEQFF.

This chain links TRBV2 with TRBJ1-2; D ambiguous. The germline V gene encodes CDR1 SNHLY and CDR2 FYNNEI. Trimming took off 8 bases at V and 8 bases at J, with 15 bases between the two ends. The CDR3 has 12 amino acids. Written as DNA, the CDR3 is TGTGCCAGCGGCGGCCGGAAAGAAGGCTACACCTTC. This sequence encodes CASGGRKEGYTF.

This chain joins TRBV29-1 and TRBJ2-2; 10 nucleotides line up with TRBD1. Germline lookup yields CDR1 SQVTM and CDR2 ANQGSEA. The V gene end was trimmed by 6 bases and the J gene end by 7 bases; junction bases not matched to a gene: 5. There are 13 residues in the CDR3. CDR3 residues: CSVDRGQGGELFF. For the CDR3, the DNA is TGCAGCGTCGACAGGGGGCAGGGCGGGGAGCTGTTTTTT.

The rearrangement joins TRBV6-5 to TRBJ1-4; 7 bases line up with TRBD1. CDR1 and CDR2 (germline): MNHEY, SVGAGI. J lost 13 bases, V lost 4 bases, and 6 bases had no gene match. This CDR3 is 12 amino acids long. CDR3 DNA sequence: TGTGCCAGCAGTTCCACAGGGGATCGACTGTTTTTT. Translated: CASSSTGDRLFF.

This clone was observed once. The V gene is TRBV30, the J gene TRBJ2-1; 14 bases match TRBD2. J gave up 7 bases and V 5 bases, and 7 bases lay outside the gene matches. Germline CDR1 reads GTSNPN; CDR2 reads SVGIG (reference sequence). The CDR3 runs to 15 residues. The chain's CDR3 is CAWQTGTSGGNEQFF. CDR3 sequence (DNA): TGTGCCTGGCAAACCGGGACTAGCGGGGGAAATGAGCAGTTCTTC.

DNA of the CDR3: TGTGCCAGCAGTTACTTTAGTCCGAACACTGAAGCTTTCTTT. It is translated as CASSYFSPNTEAFF. The chain links TRBV6-5 to TRBJ1-1, with D unresolved. Germline V gives CDR1 MNHEY, CDR2 SVGAGI. This CDR3 region has 14 residues. Trimming took 1 base from V and 1 from J, leaving 7 bases between them.

The rearrangement joins TRBV7-2 to TRBJ2-7, with D unresolved. The CDR3 runs to 13 residues. CDR1 is SGHTA and CDR2 is FQGNSA in the germline V gene. V lost 1 base and J 3 bases, leaving 7 bases between the germline ends. This chain's CDR3 is CASSLGRFYEQYF. Here the CDR3 DNA reads TGTGCCAGCAGCTTAGGCAGGTTCTACGAGCAGTACTTC.

The chain has TRBV5-6 and TRBJ2-7, with D unclear. Per germline, CDR1 SGHDT and CDR2 YYEEEE. V was trimmed by 4 bases and J by 5 bases, leaving 22 bases between them. The CDR3 is made up of 16 amino acids. The CDR3, as DNA: TGTGCCAGCAGCCTACCCAATCCACTAAGGTGCGACGAGCAGTACTTC. Protein sequence: CASSLPNPLRCDEQYF.

The gene calls are TRBV5-1 and TRBJ2-5; 9 bases are shared with TRBD1. The germline CDR1 and CDR2 sequences are SGHRS and YFSETQ. With V trimmed by 0 bases and J by 5 bases, 5 bases remained unmatched. The CDR3 sequence is 15 residues long. In DNA form, the CDR3 reads TGCGCCAGCAGCTTGGCTGGGACAGGGACTGAGACCCAGTACTTC. It specifies CASSLAGTGTETQYF.

V and J are TRBV4-1 and TRBJ2-7; weak D call: TRBD2 (5 bases). The length of the CDR3 is 13 residues. V lost 4 bases and J lost 7, with 14 bases in between. Germline CDR1 MGHRA, CDR2 YSYEKL. The chain's CDR3 is CASSRPGGREQYF. For the CDR3, the DNA is TGCGCCAGCAGCCGCCCGGGCGGGCGGGAGCAGTACTTC.

The chain joins TRBV27 to TRBJ2-7; TRBD1 matches at 12 bases. V lost 1 base to trimming and J lost 0 bases; unmatched junction nucleotides: 1. CDR1 and CDR2 from the germline V gene are MNHEY and SMNVEV (reference sequence). The CDR3 consists of 16 residues. CDR3 sequence: CASSLWGQGASYEQYF. DNA of the CDR3: TGTGCCAGCAGTTTATGGGGACAGGGGGCCTCCTACGAGCAGTACTTC.

The chain has TRBV4-1 and TRBJ1-1, with 7 bases fitting TRBD1. Germline loops: CDR1 MGHRA, CDR2 YSYEKL. The V and J ends lost 4 bases and 4 bases, in that order; junction bases with no gene match: 3. The CDR3 loop spans 13 amino acids. The CDR3 DNA sequence: TGCGCCAGCAGCCTGGGACAGCTCACTGAAGCTTTCTTT. It encodes CASSLGQLTEAFF.

This clone was observed a handful of times. The J gene is TRBJ1-1, the V gene TRBV29-1; tentatively, D is TRBD1 (6 bases). V was trimmed by 3 bases and J by 3 bases, leaving 20 bases between them. The CDR3 spans 16 residues. Germline CDR1 reads SQVTM; CDR2 reads ANQGSEA. The DNA for the CDR3 is TGCAGCGTTGAGGGGGCCGGTTTTAGGTGGGACACTGAAGCTTTCTTT. This encodes CSVEGAGFRWDTEAFF. The whole variable domain, remainder taken from reference TRBV29-1 and TRBJ1-1, is SAVISQKPSRDICQRGTSLTIQCQVDSQVTMMFWYRQQPGQSLTLIATANQGSEATYESGFVIDKFPISRPNLTFSTLTVSNMSPEDSSIYLCSVEGAGFRWDTEAFFGQGTRLTVV.